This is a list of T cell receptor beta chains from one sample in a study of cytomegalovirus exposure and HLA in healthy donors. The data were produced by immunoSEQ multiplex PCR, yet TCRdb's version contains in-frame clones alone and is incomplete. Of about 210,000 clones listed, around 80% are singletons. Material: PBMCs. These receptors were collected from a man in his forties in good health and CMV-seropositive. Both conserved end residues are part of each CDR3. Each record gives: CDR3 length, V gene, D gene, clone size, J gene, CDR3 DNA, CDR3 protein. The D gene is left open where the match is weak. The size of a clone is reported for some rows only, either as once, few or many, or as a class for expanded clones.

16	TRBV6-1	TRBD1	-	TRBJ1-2	TGTGCCAGCAGTGAGGCCCCTTATCTCAGGGGGAAAGGCTACACCTTC	CASSEAPYLRGKGYTF
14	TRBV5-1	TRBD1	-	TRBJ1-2	TGCGCCAGCAGCTTGGGACAGGGGGCGCAGGGCTACACCTTC	CASSLGQGAQGYTF
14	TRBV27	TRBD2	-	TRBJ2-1	TGTGCCAGCACCTTAGCGGGAGAAAACAATGAGCAGTTCTTC	CASTLAGENNEQFF
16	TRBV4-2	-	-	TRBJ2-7	TGTGCCAGCAGCCAAGTAGGTGGGACTTCCCTCTACGAGCAGTACTTC	CASSQVGGTSLYEQYF
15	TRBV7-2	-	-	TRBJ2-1	TGTGCCAGCAGCTTAGGTCGCCTAGCTTACAATGAGCAGTTCTTC	CASSLGRLAYNEQFF
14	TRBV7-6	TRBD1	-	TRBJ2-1	TGTGCCAGCAGCTTAGCTGGGACAGTCAATGAGCAGTTCTTC	CASSLAGTVNEQFF
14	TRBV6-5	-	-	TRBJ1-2	TGTGCCAGCAGTTACTCGAGGCAGGGGCAGGGCTACACCTTC	CASSYSRQGQGYTF
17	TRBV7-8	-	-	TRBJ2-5	TGTGCCAGCAGCTCGTCCAGGGGCCACTTGGGGGAAGAGACCCAGTACTTC	CASSSSRGHLGEETQYF
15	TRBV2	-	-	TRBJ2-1	TGTGCCAGCAGTGAGGAGGGGCCAAGAGACAATGAGCAGTTCTTC	CASSEEGPRDNEQFF
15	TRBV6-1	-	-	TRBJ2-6	TGTGCCAGCAGTGAAGCTGCGGCTGGGGCCAACGTCCTGACTTTC	CASSEAAAGANVLTF
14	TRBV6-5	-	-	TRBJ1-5	TGTGCCAGCAGCCCAACAGGGCCCAATCAGCCCCAGCATTTT	CASSPTGPNQPQHF
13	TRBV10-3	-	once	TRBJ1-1	TGTGCCATCAGATCAGGGCAGGTCTCTGAAGCTTTCTTT	CAIRSGQVSEAFF
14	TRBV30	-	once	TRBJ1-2	TGTGCCTGGAGTCCGTTGGGAGGGAGCTATGGCTACACCTTC	CAWSPLGGSYGYTF
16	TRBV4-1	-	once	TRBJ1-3	TGCGCCAGCAGCCATGCCCCGGGAACAACTGGAAACACCATATATTTT	CASSHAPGTTGNTIYF
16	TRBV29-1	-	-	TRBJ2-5	TGCAGCGCCCAGGGGGGAGACCGATTGAAGCGAGAGACCCAGTACTTC	CSAQGGDRLKRETQYF
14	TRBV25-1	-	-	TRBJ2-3	TGTGCCAGCAGTGAACAGGACTACCCAGATACGCAGTATTTT	CASSEQDYPDTQYF
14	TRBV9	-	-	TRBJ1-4	TGTGCCAGCAGCGTAGGCCACGGGTACGAAAAACTGTTTTTT	CASSVGHGYEKLFF
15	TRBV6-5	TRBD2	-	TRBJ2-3	TGTGCCAGCAGCGCTGGGGGGGGGAGCACAGATACGCAGTATTTT	CASSAGGGSTDTQYF
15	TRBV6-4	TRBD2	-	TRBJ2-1	TGTGCCAGCAGTGAAAGGACTAGCGGCTACAATGAGCAGTTCTTC	CASSERTSGYNEQFF
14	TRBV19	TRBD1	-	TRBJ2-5	TGTGCCAGTAGTAGCGACAGGGGGAAAGAGACCCAGTACTTC	CASSSDRGKETQYF
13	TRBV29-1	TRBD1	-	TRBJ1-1	TGCAGCGTTCCGGGACAGGGGGTTACTGAAGCTTTCTTT	CSVPGQGVTEAFF
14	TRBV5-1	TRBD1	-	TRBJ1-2	TGCGCCAGCACCGCGACAGGGGCGAACTATGGCTACACCTTC	CASTATGANYGYTF
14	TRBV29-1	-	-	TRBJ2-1	TGCAGCATATCCGGTAGCGCGACCTACAATGAGCAGTTCTTC	CSISGSATYNEQFF
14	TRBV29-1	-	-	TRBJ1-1	TGCAGCGTTGATACGTCCAGGCTGAACACTGAAGCTTTCTTT	CSVDTSRLNTEAFF
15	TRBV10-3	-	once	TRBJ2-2	TGTGCCATCAGTGGTACGGGAGAGAAGGCCGGGGAGCTGTTTTTT	CAISGTGEKAGELFF
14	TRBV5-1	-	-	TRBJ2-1	TGCGCCAGCACCTCCGGGCAGGGGATCGATGAGCAGTTCTTC	CASTSGQGIDEQFF
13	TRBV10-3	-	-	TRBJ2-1	TGTGCCATCAGTGAGTCGAGTCGGTCAGAGCAGTTCTTC	CAISESSRSEQFF
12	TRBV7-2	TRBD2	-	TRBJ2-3	TGTGCCAGCAGCCCCGGGGGGGATACGCAGTATTTT	CASSPGGDTQYF
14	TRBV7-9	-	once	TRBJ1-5	TGTGCCAGCAGCTCGGACAGCTACCATCAGCCCCAGCATTTT	CASSSDSYHQPQHF
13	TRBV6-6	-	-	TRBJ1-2	TGTGCCAGCATCACAGATCGTAACTATGGCTACACCTTC	CASITDRNYGYTF
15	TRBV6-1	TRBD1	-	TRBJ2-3	TGTGCCAGCAGTTTTTCACAGGGGAGCACAGATACGCAGTATTTT	CASSFSQGSTDTQYF
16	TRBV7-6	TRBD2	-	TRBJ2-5	TGTGCCAGCAGCACCGGCCTAGCGGGAGGTCAAGAGACCCAGTACTTC	CASSTGLAGGQETQYF
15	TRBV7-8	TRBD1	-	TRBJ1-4	TGTGCCAGCAGCTTAAGGGGACAGGGTAGCGAAAAACTGTTTTTT	CASSLRGQGSEKLFF
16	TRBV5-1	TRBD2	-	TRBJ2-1	TGCGCCAGCAGCGCCCCGGCTAGCGGAGGCTACAATGAGCAGTTCTTC	CASSAPASGGYNEQFF
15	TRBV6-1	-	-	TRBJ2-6	TGTGCCAGCAGGCCCAGGGGCTCTGGGGCCAACGTCCTGACTTTC	CASRPRGSGANVLTF
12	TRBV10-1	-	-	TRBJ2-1	TGCGCCAGCAGTGACCAGGGTTTAGGAGAGTTCTTC	CASSDQGLGEFF